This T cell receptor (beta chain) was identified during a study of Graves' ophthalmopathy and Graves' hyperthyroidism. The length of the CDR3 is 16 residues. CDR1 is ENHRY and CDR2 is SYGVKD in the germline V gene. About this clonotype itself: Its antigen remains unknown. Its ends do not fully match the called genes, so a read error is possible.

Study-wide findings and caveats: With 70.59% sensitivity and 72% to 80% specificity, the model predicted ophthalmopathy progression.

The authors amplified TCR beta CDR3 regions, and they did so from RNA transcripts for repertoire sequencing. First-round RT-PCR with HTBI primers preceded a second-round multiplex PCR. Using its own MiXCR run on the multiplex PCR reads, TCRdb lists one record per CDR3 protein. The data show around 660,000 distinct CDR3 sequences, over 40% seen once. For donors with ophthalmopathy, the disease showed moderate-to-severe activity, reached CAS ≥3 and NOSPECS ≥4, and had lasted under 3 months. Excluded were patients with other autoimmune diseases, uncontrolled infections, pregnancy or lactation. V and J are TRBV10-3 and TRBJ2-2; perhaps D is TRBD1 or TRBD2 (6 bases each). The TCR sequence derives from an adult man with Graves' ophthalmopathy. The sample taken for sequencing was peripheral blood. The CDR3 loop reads CASSDLRGANTGELFF. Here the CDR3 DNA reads TGTGCCAGCAGTGACCTTAGGGGGGCGAACACCGGGGAGCTGTTTTTT.